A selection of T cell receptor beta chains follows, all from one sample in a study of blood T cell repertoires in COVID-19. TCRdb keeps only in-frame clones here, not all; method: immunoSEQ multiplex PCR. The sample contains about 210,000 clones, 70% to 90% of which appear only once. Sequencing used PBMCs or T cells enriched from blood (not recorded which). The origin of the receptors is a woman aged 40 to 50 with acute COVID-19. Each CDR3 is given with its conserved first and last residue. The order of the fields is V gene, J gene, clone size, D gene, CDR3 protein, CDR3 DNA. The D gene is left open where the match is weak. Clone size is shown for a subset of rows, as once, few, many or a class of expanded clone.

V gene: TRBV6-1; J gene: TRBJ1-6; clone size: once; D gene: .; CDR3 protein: CASSDGSPLHF; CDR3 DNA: TGTGCCAGCAGTGACGGTTCACCCCTCCACTTT
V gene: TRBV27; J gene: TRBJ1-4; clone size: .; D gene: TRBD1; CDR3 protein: CASGRQGLNEKLFF; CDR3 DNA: TGTGCCAGCGGTCGACAGGGCCTGAATGAAAAACTGTTTTTT
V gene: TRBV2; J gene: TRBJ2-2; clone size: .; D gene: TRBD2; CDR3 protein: CASSEATSGRTGELFF; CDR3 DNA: TGTGCCAGCAGTGAAGCAACCAGCGGGAGAACCGGGGAGCTGTTTTTT
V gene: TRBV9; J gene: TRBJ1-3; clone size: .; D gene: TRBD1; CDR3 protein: CASSNGGSGGSGNTIYF; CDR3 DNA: TGTGCCAGCAGCAACGGCGGGTCAGGGGGGTCTGGAAACACCATATATTTT
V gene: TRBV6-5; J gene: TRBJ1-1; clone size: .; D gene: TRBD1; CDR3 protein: CASSSLPGQGKTEAFF; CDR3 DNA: TGTGCCAGCAGTTCCCTACCGGGACAGGGAAAGACTGAAGCTTTCTTT
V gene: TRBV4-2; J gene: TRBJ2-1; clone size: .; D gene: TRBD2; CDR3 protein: CASSQDLAGADYNEQFF; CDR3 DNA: TGTGCCAGCAGCCAAGACCTAGCGGGGGCGGACTACAATGAGCAGTTCTTC
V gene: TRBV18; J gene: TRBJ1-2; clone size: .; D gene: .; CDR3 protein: CASSEGRRSYGYTF; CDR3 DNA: TGTGCCAGCTCCGAGGGCCGGCGCAGCTATGGCTACACCTTC
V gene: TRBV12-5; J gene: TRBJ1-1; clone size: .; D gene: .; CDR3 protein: CASGLGGPYSTTEAFF; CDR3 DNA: TGTGCTAGTGGTTTGGGGGGGCCGTACTCCACCACTGAAGCTTTCTTT
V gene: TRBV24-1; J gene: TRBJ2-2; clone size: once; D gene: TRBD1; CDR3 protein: CATSASDRANTGELFF; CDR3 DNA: TGTGCCACCAGTGCTTCCGACAGGGCGAACACCGGGGAGCTGTTTTTT
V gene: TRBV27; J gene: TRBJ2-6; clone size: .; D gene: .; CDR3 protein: CASSPLGGANVLTF; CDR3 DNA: TGTGCCAGCAGTCCTCTCGGTGGGGCCAACGTCCTGACTTTC
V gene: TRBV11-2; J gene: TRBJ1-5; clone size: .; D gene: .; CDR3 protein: CASSFSSRADQPQHF; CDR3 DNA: TGTGCCAGCAGCTTCTCTTCCAGGGCCGATCAGCCCCAGCATTTT
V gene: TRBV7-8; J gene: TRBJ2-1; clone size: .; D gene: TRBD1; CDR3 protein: CASSLAPGQGASYNEQFF; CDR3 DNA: TGTGCCAGCAGCTTAGCTCCGGGACAGGGTGCCTCCTACAATGAGCAGTTCTTC
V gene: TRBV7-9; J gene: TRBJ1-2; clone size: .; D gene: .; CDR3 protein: CASSLLTGYGYTF; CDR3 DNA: TGTGCCAGCAGCTTATTGACAGGATATGGCTACACCTTC
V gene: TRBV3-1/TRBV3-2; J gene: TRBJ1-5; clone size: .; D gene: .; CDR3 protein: CASSPSGPQPQHF; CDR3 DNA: TGTGCCAGCAGCCCAAGTGGGCCTCAGCCCCAGCATTTT
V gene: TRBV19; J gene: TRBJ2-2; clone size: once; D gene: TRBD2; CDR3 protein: CASRLAGGSSGELFF; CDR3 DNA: TGTGCCAGTAGACTAGCGGGAGGGAGCTCCGGGGAGCTGTTTTTT
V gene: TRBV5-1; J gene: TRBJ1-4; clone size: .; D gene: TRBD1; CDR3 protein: CARSRGGQGTGGIGEKLFF; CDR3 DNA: TGCGCCCGCAGCCGGGGGGGACAGGGGACCGGAGGTATCGGTGAAAAACTGTTTTTT
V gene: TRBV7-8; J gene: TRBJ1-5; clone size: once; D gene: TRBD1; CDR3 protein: CASSMGQGRPQHF; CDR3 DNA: TGTGCCAGCAGCATGGGACAGGGCCGGCCCCAGCATTTT
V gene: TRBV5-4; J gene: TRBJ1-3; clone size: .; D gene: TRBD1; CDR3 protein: CASSLPGTVSGNTIYF; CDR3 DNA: TGTGCCAGCAGCTTGCCCGGGACAGTCTCTGGAAACACCATATATTTT
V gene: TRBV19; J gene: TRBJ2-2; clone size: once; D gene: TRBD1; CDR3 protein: CASRTRPGQGGRELFF; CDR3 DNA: TGTGCCAGTAGGACGCGACCGGGACAGGGTGGGCGGGAGCTGTTTTTT
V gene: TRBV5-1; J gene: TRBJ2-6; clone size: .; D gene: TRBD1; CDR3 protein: CASSSGTGGIGANVLTF; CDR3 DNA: TGCGCCAGCAGTTCGGGAACAGGGGGGATAGGGGCCAACGTCCTGACTTTC
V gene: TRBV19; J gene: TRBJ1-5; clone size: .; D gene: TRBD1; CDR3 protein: CASSTKGQVTNQPQHF; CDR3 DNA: TGTGCCAGTAGTACCAAGGGACAGGTGACCAATCAGCCCCAGCATTTT
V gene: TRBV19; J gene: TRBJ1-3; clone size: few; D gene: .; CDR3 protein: CASSIPGAGNTIYF; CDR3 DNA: TGTGCCAGTAGTATCCCGGGGGCTGGAAACACCATATATTTT
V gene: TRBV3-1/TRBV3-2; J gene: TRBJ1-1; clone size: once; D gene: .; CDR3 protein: CASSRALTEAFF; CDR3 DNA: TGTGCCAGCAGCCGGGCCCTCACTGAAGCTTTCTTT
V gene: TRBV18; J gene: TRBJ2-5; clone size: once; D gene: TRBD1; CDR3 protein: CASSPIREAGTGAHRETQYF; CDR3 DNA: TGTGCCAGCTCACCCATACGCGAAGCCGGGACAGGGGCCCATCGGGAGACCCAGTACTTC
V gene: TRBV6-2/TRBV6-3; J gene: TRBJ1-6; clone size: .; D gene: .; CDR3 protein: CASSYSSFTPPLHF; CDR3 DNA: TGTGCCAGCAGTTATTCAAGCTTTACTCCACCCCTCCACTTT
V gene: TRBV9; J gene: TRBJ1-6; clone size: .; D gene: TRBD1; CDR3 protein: CASSVGQGASVSPLHF; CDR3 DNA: TGTGCCAGCAGCGTAGGGCAGGGGGCGAGTGTTTCACCCCTCCACTTT
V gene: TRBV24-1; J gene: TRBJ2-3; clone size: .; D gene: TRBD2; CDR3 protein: CATSPLPGLETSTDTQYF; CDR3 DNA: TGTGCCACCAGTCCTCTGCCGGGACTAGAAACTAGCACAGATACGCAGTATTTT
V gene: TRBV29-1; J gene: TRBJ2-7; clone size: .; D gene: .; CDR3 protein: CSVGTTYEQYF; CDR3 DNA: TGCAGCGTTGGGACTACCTACGAGCAGTACTTC
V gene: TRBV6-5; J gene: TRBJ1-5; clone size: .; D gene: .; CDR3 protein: CASETGYRDNQPQHF; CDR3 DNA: TGTGCCAGCGAAACAGGGTACCGAGATAATCAGCCCCAGCATTTT
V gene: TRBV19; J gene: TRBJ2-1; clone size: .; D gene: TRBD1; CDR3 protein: CASSRTGAINEQFF; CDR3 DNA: TGTGCCAGTAGTAGGACAGGGGCCATCAATGAGCAGTTCTTC
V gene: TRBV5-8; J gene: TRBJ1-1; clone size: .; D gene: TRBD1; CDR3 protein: CASSLDRVGEAFF; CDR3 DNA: TGTGCCAGCAGCCTGGACAGGGTGGGTGAAGCTTTCTTT
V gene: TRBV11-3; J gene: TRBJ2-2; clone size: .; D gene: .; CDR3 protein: CASSLAGAYSRPGELFF; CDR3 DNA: TGTGCCAGCAGCTTAGCTGGGGCGTACTCGCGGCCCGGGGAGCTGTTTTTT
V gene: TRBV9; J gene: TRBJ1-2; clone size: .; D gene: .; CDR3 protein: CASSAQVLYGYTF; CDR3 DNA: TGTGCCAGCAGCGCTCAGGTCCTCTATGGCTACACCTTC
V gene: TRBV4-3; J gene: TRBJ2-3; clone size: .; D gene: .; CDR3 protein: CASSPGGPADTQYF; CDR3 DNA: TGCGCCAGCAGCCCCGGGGGGCCGGCAGATACGCAGTATTTT
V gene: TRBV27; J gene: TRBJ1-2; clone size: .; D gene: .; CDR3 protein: CASSSDRANYGYTF; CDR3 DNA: TGTGCCAGCAGTTCCGACAGAGCTAACTATGGCTACACCTTC
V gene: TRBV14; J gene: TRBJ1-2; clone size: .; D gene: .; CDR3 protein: CASSKKAGAFYGYTF; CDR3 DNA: TGTGCCAGCAGCAAAAAGGCAGGGGCTTTCTATGGCTACACCTTC
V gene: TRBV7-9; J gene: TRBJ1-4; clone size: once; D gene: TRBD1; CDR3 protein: CASKKGGTATNEKLFF; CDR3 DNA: TGTGCCAGCAAGAAAGGAGGGACAGCAACTAATGAAAAACTGTTTTTT
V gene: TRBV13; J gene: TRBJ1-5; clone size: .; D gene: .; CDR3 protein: CASSTRGTQPQHF; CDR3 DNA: TGTGCCAGCAGCACCCGTGGCACTCAGCCCCAGCATTTT
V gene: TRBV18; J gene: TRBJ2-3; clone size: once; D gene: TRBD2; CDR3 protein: CASSQLPTSGSGRDTQYF; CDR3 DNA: TGTGCCAGCTCCCAACTCCCGACTAGCGGCTCAGGGAGGGATACGCAGTATTTT
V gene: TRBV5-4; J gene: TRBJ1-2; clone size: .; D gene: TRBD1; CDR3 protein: CASSFGQGVPILPGYTF; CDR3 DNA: TGTGCCAGCAGCTTCGGACAGGGGGTCCCTATCCTTCCTGGCTACACCTTC
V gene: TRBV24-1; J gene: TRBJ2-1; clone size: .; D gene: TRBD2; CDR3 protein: CATSDTLAGGYNEQFF; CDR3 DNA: TGTGCCACCAGTGACACACTAGCGGGAGGATACAATGAGCAGTTCTTC
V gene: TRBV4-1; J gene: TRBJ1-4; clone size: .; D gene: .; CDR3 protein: CASSRTGKETNEKLFF; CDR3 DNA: TGCGCCAGCAGCCGTACAGGGAAAGAAACTAATGAAAAACTGTTTTTT
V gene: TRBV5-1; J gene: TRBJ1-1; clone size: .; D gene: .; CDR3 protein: CASSLAWRGMNTEAFF; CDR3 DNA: TGCGCCAGCAGCTTGGCGTGGAGAGGGATGAACACTGAAGCTTTCTTT
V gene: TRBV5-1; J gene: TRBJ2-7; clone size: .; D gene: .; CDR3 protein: CASSSGPRGEQYF; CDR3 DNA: TGCGCCAGCAGTTCCGGGCCACGAGGGGAGCAGTACTTC
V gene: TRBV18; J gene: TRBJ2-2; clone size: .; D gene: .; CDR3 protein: CASSHGTGELFF; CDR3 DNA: TGTGCCAGCTCACACGGGACCGGGGAGCTGTTTTTT
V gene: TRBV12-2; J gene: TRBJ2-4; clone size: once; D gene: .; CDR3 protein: CASPDREDTKNIQYF; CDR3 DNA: TGTGCAAGTCCGGATAGGGAGGATACCAAAAACATTCAGTACTTC